One sample yielded the 20 T cell receptor beta chains listed below, sequenced in a study of blood T cell repertoires in COVID-19. Sequencing was performed with immunoSEQ multiplex PCR; in TCRdb, only in-frame clones are kept and a portion is missing. This repertoire shows approximately 210,000 clones, more than 70% found once; its top ten account for roughly 2.8%. Sequencing was carried out using peripheral blood. These TCRs come from a man aged 45 to 65 with active or convalescent COVID-19.

This chain joins TRBV4-3 and TRBJ2-1; tentative D call: TRBD1 (5 bases). The CDR3 sequence is 15 residues long. Germline V gene lookup returns CDR1 LGHNA and CDR2 YSLEER. Trimming stripped 1 base from V and 4 bases from J, with 11 bases between. CDR3 residues: CASSQAGSLYNEQFF. In nucleotides, the CDR3 is TGCGCCAGCAGCCAAGCAGGGTCCCTTTACAATGAGCAGTTCTTC.

CDR3 protein: CASSLRRLAGGNEQFF. In nucleotides, the CDR3 is TGTGCCAGCAGCTTACGCCGGCTAGCGGGAGGGAATGAGCAGTTCTTC. The gene calls are TRBV7-2 and TRBJ2-1; 12 nucleotides line up with TRBD2. The V gene end was trimmed by 2 bases and the J gene end by 7 bases; junction bases not matched to a gene: 6. The CDR3 loop spans 16 amino acids. In germline, CDR1 is SGHTA, CDR2 FQGNSA.

This CDR3 is CASSRDGLTPNTGELFF. The CDR3 bases are TGTGCCAGCAGCCGAGACGGACTCACGCCGAACACCGGGGAGCTGTTTTTT. The chain is built from TRBV4-2 and TRBJ2-2; the D gene is possibly TRBD2 (5 bases). V was clipped by 4 bases and J by 0 bases, with 15 bases between them. The CDR3 loop spans 17 amino acids. The germline CDR1 and CDR2 sequences are LGHNA and YNFKEQ.

This chain connects TRBV6-5 to TRBJ2-7, with 7 positions matching TRBD1. CDR1 and CDR2 from the germline V gene are MNHEY and SVGAGI. The V and J ends lost 8 bases and 3 bases, in that order; junction bases with no gene match: 10. The CDR3 loop spans 14 amino acids. The CDR3 DNA follows: TGTGCCAGCCTAAGACAGGGCAGCATCTACGAGCAGTACTTC. It codes for CASLRQGSIYEQYF.

For this clone: Its ends do not fully match the called genes, so a read error is possible. The chain recombines TRBV7-7 with TRBJ2-2; 9 positions agree with TRBD2. Germline V gene lookup returns CDR1 SSHAT and CDR2 FNYEAQ (reference sequence). This CDR3 region has 15 residues. The CDR3 loop is CASSPGLAGTGELFF. The DNA for the CDR3 is TGTGCTAGCAGCCCGGGACTAGCCGGCACCGGGGAGCTGTTTTTT. Full variable domain (missing parts from reference TRBV7-7 and TRBJ2-2): GAGVSQSPRYKVTKRGQDVTLRCDPISSHATLYWYQQALGQGPEFLTYFNYEAQPDKSGLPSDRFSAERPEGSISTLTIQRTEQRDSAMYRCASSPGLAGTGELFFGEGSRLTVL.

The V call is TRBV11-3, the J call TRBJ2-5; 8 nucleotides line up with TRBD2. The germline V gene encodes CDR1 SGHNT and CDR2 YENEEA. J was trimmed by 4 bases and V by 5 bases; bases with no gene match: 6. This CDR3 is built from 14 residues. In DNA form, the CDR3 reads TGTGCCAGCAGCATCGGGAGGGGGGCAGAGACCCAGTACTTC. This sequence encodes CASSIGRGAETQYF.

The rearrangement uses TRBV3-1 (or the pseudogene TRBV3-2) and TRBJ1-2, with 7 bases fitting TRBD1. The germline gives CDR1 LGHDT, CDR2 YNNKEL (reference sequence). The V segment lost 3 bases and the J segment 0 bases; nucleotides outside the gene matches: 10. CDR3 length: 17 residues. CDR3 loop: CASSQLVGQETNYGYTF. DNA for the CDR3: TGTGCCAGCAGCCAGCTCGTCGGACAGGAGACTAACTATGGCTACACCTTC.

This rearrangement joins TRBV7-9 to TRBJ1-1, with unresolved D. From germline, CDR1 is SEHNR and CDR2 FQNEAQ (reference sequence). The V end was cut by 4 bases, the J end by 3 bases, with 6 bases between. This CDR3 spans 12 amino acids. The CDR3 loop is CASSSQYTEAFF. CDR3 coding DNA: TGTGCCAGCAGCTCGCAGTACACTGAAGCTTTCTTT.

The chain joins TRBV19 to TRBJ1-2, with D maybe TRBD1 (6 bases). This CDR3 is built from 15 residues. From germline, CDR1 is LNHDA and CDR2 SQIVND (reference sequence). Trimming took 7 bases from V and 5 from J, leaving 20 bases between them. The CDR3 nucleotides are TGTGCCAGTAACCCTGCGGGGGGAACAGGGTATGGCTACACCTTC. It is translated as CASNPAGGTGYGYTF.

This clone was counted ten times or more. The chain has TRBV4-1 and TRBJ2-1, with 8 bases identical to TRBD2. The CDR3 spans 22 residues. V was clipped by 1 base and J by 7 bases; unmatched bases: 27. Germline V lookup: CDR1 MGHRA, CDR2 YSYEKL. The CDR3 nucleotides are TGCGCCAGCAGCCAAGGCCTACTTTCAGAGTTCCGGGAGGGGATTCGGGCGAATGAGCAGTTCTTC. Protein: CASSQGLLSEFREGIRANEQFF.

The chain has TRBV4-1 and TRBJ1-2; a weak D match, TRBD1 (5 bases). This CDR3 is built from 15 residues. CDR1 and CDR2 from the germline V gene are MGHRA and YSYEKL. V was shortened by 1 base and J by 4 bases, with 13 bases between the two germline ends. CDR3 protein: CASSQARPGVYGYTF. In nucleotides, the CDR3 is TGCGCCAGCAGCCAAGCCCGACCGGGGGTCTATGGCTACACCTTC.

The chain recombines TRBV5-1 with TRBJ2-7; a possible D gene is TRBD2 (6 bases). Germline lookup yields CDR1 SGHRS and CDR2 YFSETQ. The V and J ends lost 0 bases and 6 bases respectively, with 13 bases between them. This CDR3 contains 14 residues. Written as DNA, the CDR3 is TGCGCCAGCAGCTTGGTGACTAGTCGGGCCGAGCAGTACTTC. Translation: CASSLVTSRAEQYF.

The rearrangement links TRBV5-4 to TRBJ1-2, with TRBD1 matching 8 bases. V was clipped by 1 base and J by 7 bases; unmatched bases: 9. Germline CDR1 SGHNT, CDR2 YYREEE (reference sequence). The CDR3 spans 15 residues. The CDR3: CASSLPGQDGAGYTF. The CDR3 bases are TGTGCCAGCAGCTTGCCGGGACAGGACGGCGCTGGCTACACCTTC. Variable domain in full (rest from reference TRBV5-4 and TRBJ1-2): ETGVTQSPTHLIKTRGQQVTLRCSSQSGHNTVSWYQQALGQGPQFIFQYYREEENGRGNFPPRFSGLQFPNYSSELNVNALELDDSALYLCASSLPGQDGAGYTFGSGTRLTVV.

The CDR3: CASRGTGRHEQYF. In nucleotides, the CDR3 is TGTGCCAGCAGAGGGACAGGGAGGCACGAGCAGTACTTC. This chain links TRBV4-2 with TRBJ2-7, with 9 bases that match TRBD1. In germline, CDR1 is LGHNA, CDR2 YNFKEQ. V trimming: 6 bases; J trimming: 5 bases; junction bases outside the gene matches: 5. This CDR3 comprises 13 residues.

The chain carries TRBV30 and TRBJ1-4, with TRBD1 matching over 8 bases. The trim removed 0 bases at V and 7 bases at J, leaving 13 bases unmatched. In germline, CDR1 is GTSNPN, CDR2 SVGIG (reference sequence). The CDR3 runs 17 residues. CDR3 sequence (DNA): TGTGCCTGGAGTGTAGACAGGGGAAGTTGGACAGGTGAAAAACTGTTTTTT. Protein sequence: CAWSVDRGSWTGEKLFF.

V is TRBV29-1 and J is TRBJ1-2; 9 bases are shared with TRBD1. Germline CDR1 SQVTM, CDR2 ANQGSEA. The length of the CDR3 is 15 residues. The trim removed 3 bases at V and 4 bases at J, leaving 9 bases unmatched. The CDR3 protein is CSVDPRDRDAYGYTF. The CDR3 nucleotides are TGCAGCGTTGACCCTAGGGACAGGGACGCCTATGGCTACACCTTC.

The chain uses TRBV30 and TRBJ2-7, with 10 bases matching TRBD1. The CDR3 consists of 14 residues. The V gene end was trimmed by 2 bases and the J gene end by 2 bases; junction bases not matched to a gene: 3. Germline loops: CDR1 GTSNPN, CDR2 SVGIG (reference sequence). The CDR3 sequence: CAWSQGTGAYEQYF. CDR3 bases: TGTGCCTGGAGTCAGGGGACAGGGGCCTACGAGCAGTACTTC.

The rearrangement joins TRBV5-5 to TRBJ2-5; D perhaps matches TRBD2 (6 bases). The CDR3 is made up of 14 amino acids. V lost 2 bases and J lost 3, with 11 bases in between. CDR1 is SGHKS, CDR2 YYEKEE, per germline (reference sequence). The CDR3 nucleotides read TGTGCCAGCAGCTTTACTAGCCGAGAAGAGACCCAGTACTTC. It is translated as CASSFTSREETQYF.

V usage is TRBV5-4 and J usage is TRBJ1-1; D ambiguous. CDR1 is SGHNT, CDR2 YYREEE, per germline (reference sequence). The germline V and J ends were trimmed by 3 bases and 6 bases, with 18 bases remaining between them. This CDR3 has 15 amino acids. CDR3 nucleotide sequence: TGTGCCAGCAGCTCGAGAGGGCGGAGTGGATCTGAAGCTTTCTTT. Translating gives CASSSRGRSGSEAFF.

The rearrangement links TRBV20-1 to TRBJ1-2, with a tentative D call TRBD1 (5 bases). Germline V gives CDR1 DFQATT, CDR2 SNEGSKA (reference sequence). The CDR3 consists of 14 residues. The V end was cut by 3 bases, the J end by 2 bases, with 13 bases between. The chain's CDR3 is CSASTGGRNYGYTF. In DNA form, the CDR3 reads TGCAGTGCTAGTACAGGCGGCAGGAACTATGGCTACACCTTC.